A selection of T cell receptor beta chains follows, all from one sample in a study of T cells in tuberculosis. The table came from immunoSEQ multiplex PCR; TCRdb's copy has only in-frame clones and leaves some out. The sample contains 54,000 or so clones, 81% of which appear only once. Sequencing was done on a sample of CD1b-GMM tetramer-negative cells sorted from PBMCs. The receptors were gathered from an adult woman with latent tuberculosis. Each CDR3 is given with its conserved first and last residue. D genes are given only for firm matches. Only part of the rows carry a size: once, few, many, or a class if the clone is expanded.

d_gene,j_gene,v_gene,abundance,CDR3nt,CDR3aa
.,TRBJ1-5,TRBV2,.,TGTGCCAGCAGCGAACTCGCGGGACCCAATCAGCCCCAGCATTTT,CASSELAGPNQPQHF
.,TRBJ1-6,TRBV2,.,TGTGCCAGCAGTGCGACACCTATGGCTTCCCACTTT,CASSATPMASHF
.,TRBJ1-5,TRBV9,.,TGTGCCAGCAGCGTGGACCCAGGGGACCATCAGCCCCAGCATTTT,CASSVDPGDHQPQHF
TRBD1,TRBJ1-2,TRBV27,once,TGTGCCAGCAGTCAACATCAGACAGGGGCTAACTATGGCTACACCTTC,CASSQHQTGANYGYTF
.,TRBJ2-2,TRBV5-1,.,TGCGCCAGCAGCTTGGCGGACACGAACACCGGGGAGCTGTTTTTT,CASSLADTNTGELFF
.,TRBJ1-4,TRBV9,once,TGTGCCAGCAGCGTACGGACAGATCGGGGAAAACTGTTTTTT,CASSVRTDRGKLFF
.,TRBJ2-3,TRBV10-3,.,TGTGCCATCAGTGAGTCCGTGAAGACAGGTACGCAGTATTTT,CAISESVKTGTQYF
TRBD1,TRBJ2-2,TRBV15,.,TGTGCCACCAGCAGAGGCAGGGGGACCGGGGAGCTGTTTTTT,CATSRGRGTGELFF
TRBD1,TRBJ1-1,TRBV19,.,TGTGCCGTCCGGGACAGGGGGAGAATGAACACTGAAGCTTTCTTT,CAVRDRGRMNTEAFF
.,TRBJ2-7,TRBV19,.,TGTGCCAGTAGTATAGTGGCGGAATCCTCCTACGAGCAGTACTTC,CASSIVAESSYEQYF
TRBD1,TRBJ2-5,TRBV7-2,.,TGTGCCAGCAGCCGGAGACAGGGGTACGAGACCCAGTACTTC,CASSRRQGYETQYF
TRBD2,TRBJ2-2,TRBV6-6,.,TGTGCCAGCAGTTATAGCGGGTACACCGGGGAGCTGTTTTTT,CASSYSGYTGELFF
TRBD2,TRBJ2-7,TRBV18,.,TGTGCCAGCTCACCACCGGGCCCAGGGAGAGCGGGAGGAGACTACGAGCAGTACTTC,CASSPPGPGRAGGDYEQYF
.,TRBJ1-2,TRBV7-9,.,TGTGCCAGCACGCTGACAGCGATTAACTATGGCTACACCTTC,CASTLTAINYGYTF
TRBD2,TRBJ2-1,TRBV6-1,.,TGTGCCAGCAGTGAAGCCGGACTAGCCCTCGAGCAGTTCTTC,CASSEAGLALEQFF
TRBD2,TRBJ2-3,TRBV9,.,TGTGCCAGCAGCGTAGCTACTAGCGCAGATACGCAGTATTTT,CASSVATSADTQYF
.,TRBJ1-4,TRBV6-5,many,TGTGCCAGCAGTGCCTCAGGGGATGAAAAACTGTTTTTT,CASSASGDEKLFF
.,TRBJ1-4,TRBV6-6,.,TGTGCCAGCAGCGACGGGTACAGGACTAATGAAAAACTGTTTTTT,CASSDGYRTNEKLFF
.,TRBJ2-7,TRBV6-1,.,TGTGCCAGCAGTCAGCAGGGCTCCTCCATCGAGCAGTACTTC,CASSQQGSSIEQYF
.,TRBJ1-1,TRBV5-1,.,TGCGCCAGCAGCTTGGTACTAAACACTGAAGCTTTCTTT,CASSLVLNTEAFF
.,TRBJ1-6,TRBV30,few,TGTGCCTGGACTGGCGGCTCAGGGGCGCATAGCAATTCACCCCTCCACTTT,CAWTGGSGAHSNSPLHF
.,TRBJ2-7,TRBV6-1,.,TGTGCCAGCAGTGAACTACCCAAGTTGGCCTACGAGCAGTACTTC,CASSELPKLAYEQYF
TRBD1,TRBJ1-2,TRBV6-1,.,TGTGCCAGCAGTACACCGGGACAGGGATTCCATGGCTACACCTTC,CASSTPGQGFHGYTF
.,TRBJ2-7,TRBV15,.,TGTGCCACCAGCAGAGAAAGGGACACCTCCTACGAGCAGTACTTC,CATSRERDTSYEQYF
.,TRBJ1-3,TRBV7-2,.,TGTGCCAGCAGCTTAGTTTTAGCAGGGGCTGGAAACACCATATATTTT,CASSLVLAGAGNTIYF
TRBD1,TRBJ2-7,TRBV7-9,.,TGTGCCAGCAGCCCCCTTGTGGGGACAGGGACCACCTACGAGCAGTACTTC,CASSPLVGTGTTYEQYF
.,TRBJ1-1,TRBV2,.,TGTGCCAGCAGTGAATTAGACACTGAAGCTTTCTTT,CASSELDTEAFF
TRBD1,TRBJ1-2,TRBV14,.,TGTGCCAGCAGCCAAGTGATGACAGGGGGCGGCTACACCTTC,CASSQVMTGGGYTF
.,TRBJ1-1,TRBV6-5,.,TGTGCCAGCAGGCCTACCGCTCGGAACACTGAAGCTTTCTTT,CASRPTARNTEAFF
.,TRBJ1-1,TRBV4-2,.,TGTGCCAGCAGCCCACTAATGAACACTGAAGCTTTCTTT,CASSPLMNTEAFF
TRBD2,TRBJ2-3,TRBV19,.,TGTGCCAGTAGTATCGGGGAGGGAGATACGCAGTATTTT,CASSIGEGDTQYF
TRBD2,TRBJ2-1,TRBV7-2,.,TGTGCCAGCAGCTTAGTATCTAGCGGGGGGGGAAATGAGCAGTTCTTC,CASSLVSSGGGNEQFF
.,TRBJ2-2,TRBV11-3,.,TGTGCCAGCAGCTTGTCCGGGAGAGGAACCGGGGAGCTGTTTTTT,CASSLSGRGTGELFF
.,TRBJ2-2,TRBV5-1,.,TGCGCCAGCAGCTTGGGGCAGGGTAGGGCGTCCGGGGAGCTGTTTTTT,CASSLGQGRASGELFF
.,TRBJ1-2,TRBV6-5,.,TGTGCCAGCAGCTCTGGACAGTCGAGAGGCTACACCTTC,CASSSGQSRGYTF
.,TRBJ2-7,TRBV11-2,.,TGTGCCAGCAGCTTAGTAGACAGCCAAGCCTACGAGCAGTACTTC,CASSLVDSQAYEQYF
.,TRBJ1-3,TRBV19,once,TGTGCCAGTAGTTCCCAATCCGCGTCCCCCAACAGGGCGAGAAACACCATATATTTT,CASSSQSASPNRARNTIYF
TRBD2,TRBJ2-2,TRBV7-3,.,TGTGCCAGCAGCTTAGGTCTACTAGCGGGGGCCTTGAACACCGGGGAGCTGTTTTTT,CASSLGLLAGALNTGELFF
.,TRBJ2-3,TRBV21-1,.,TGTGCCAGCAGCAACTCAGGGAGGGGGTATACTTCACGGGCAGATACGCAGTATTTT,CASSNSGRGYTSRADTQYF
.,TRBJ2-5,TRBV29-1,.,TGCAGCGTACGATTCGGGACTGAAGGAGAGACCCAGTACTTC,CSVRFGTEGETQYF
.,TRBJ2-3,TRBV6-6,.,TGTGCCAGCGGCTCCTTCACAGATACGCAGTATTTT,CASGSFTDTQYF
.,TRBJ1-4,TRBV25-1,.,TGTGCCAGCAGGGCGGTGGGACTTAATGAAAAACTGTTTTTT,CASRAVGLNEKLFF
.,TRBJ2-7,TRBV27,.,TGTGCCAGCTCTCCTTCGGAGGGCGAGCAGTACTTC,CASSPSEGEQYF